The 2 T cell receptor beta chains presented below share a single source sample, sequenced in a study of a mutant IDH1 vaccine in newly diagnosed glioma. Time point reported: week 23, last vaccination. In every dose of vaccine, 300 ug of mutant IDH1 20-mer peptide was given alongside topical imiquimod. Profiling relied on immunoSEQ multiplex PCR, and the TCRdb table lists in-frame clones only, not all of them. The table lists around 54,000 clones, about 87% of them singletons. No antigen is known for these receptors. The sequencing here drew on PBMCs, taken from a glioma patient whose treatment included an IDH1 peptide vaccine. Every receptor here comes from a man aged 35 to 55 with glioma.

The CDR3, as DNA: TGTGCCAGCAGTGAAGTTTACGAGCAGTACTTC. It codes for CASSEVYEQYF. This sequence joins TRBV2 and TRBJ2-7; D not certain. The CDR3 length is 11 residues. V was shortened by 1 base and J by 4 bases, with 2 bases between the two germline ends. The germline V gene has CDR1 SNHLY and CDR2 FYNNEI.

The CDR3 protein is CASSQTKLFF. CDR3 coding DNA: TGTGCCAGCAGTCAAACAAAACTGTTTTTT. V and J are TRBV27 and TRBJ1-4; D is uncertain. Germline loops: CDR1 MNHEY, CDR2 SMNVEV (reference sequence). The CDR3 runs 10 residues. Trimming shortened V by 5 bases and J by 10 bases, and 5 bases separated the two germline ends.